What follows are 2 T cell receptor beta chains derived from one specimen sequenced in a study of blood T cell repertoires in COVID-19 (dated by TCRdb to 2020 to 2021). Library construction relied on the immunoSEQ multiplex PCR assay. Here the immuneACCESS table is served through TCRdb, limited to in-frame sequences with V and J called. Missing clones are a known gap in these copies; in checked studies unresolved V genes cover under half, and the rest lacks a known reason. The sample has 130,000 or so clones on record, more than 70% of them singletons. 1.4% of the sample is held by the ten biggest clonotypes. Specimen: peripheral blood. These receptors were taken from a man in his fifties or sixties with acute or convalescent COVID-19.

The chain joins TRBV10-2 to TRBJ1-6; 8 positions agree with TRBD1. Germline trimming cut 6 bases from V and 10 bases from J; bases unmatched to any gene: 5. The germline gives CDR1 WSHSY, CDR2 SAAADI. The CDR3 is 13 amino acids. CDR3 coding DNA: TGCGCCAGCAGAGGACAGGGAGACTCACCCCTCCACTTT. Translating gives CASRGQGDSPLHF.

This chain links TRBV10-3 with TRBJ1-2; no definite D call. CDR1 is ENHRY and CDR2 is SYGVKD in the germline V gene. CDR3 length: 16 amino acids. V was trimmed by 4 bases and J by 2 bases, leaving 17 bases between them. CDR3 sequence reads: CAISGSPDLENYGYTF. CDR3 bases: TGTGCCATCAGTGGGTCGCCGGACTTGGAAAACTATGGCTACACCTTC.